This T cell receptor (beta chain) was recovered during a study of cytomegalovirus exposure and HLA in healthy donors. Findings and limits, study-wide: Indistinguishability led to the exclusion of some V segments, TRBV6-2 and TRBV6-3 included.

About this clone: No antigen is known for it.

Healthy individuals who donated bone marrow served as the donors. V was pared by 5 bases and J by 5 bases, with 28 bases between. Per the germline V gene, CDR1 is MDHEN and CDR2 is SYDVKM. The CDR3 runs to 18 residues. PCR was performed using 60 Vbeta and 13 Jbeta primers. Data came from immunoSEQ multiplex PCR; TCRdb stores just in-frame clones and leaves some out. The sample yields 110,000 to 150,000 clones, roughly four fifths seen once. This TCR derives from a man aged 30 to 45 in good health and CMV-seronegative. The sample taken for sequencing was PBMCs. The chain links TRBV28 to TRBJ2-7; tentative D call: TRBD1 (5 bases). CDR3 bases: TGTGCCAGCAGTCGCACCGCTCTAACAGGCCCTCGTTTGGACGAGCAGTACTTC. Protein: CASSRTALTGPRLDEQYF.